A selection of T cell receptor beta chains follows, all from one sample in a study of tumor-infiltrating lymphocytes in primary liver carcinoma. TCRdb redid the calling of the multiplex PCR reads with MiXCR, one entry per CDR3 protein. In the table there are approximately 92,000 distinct CDR3 sequences, about 73% of which are singletons. The sequencing sample was made of tumor-adjacent normal liver tissue. All receptors come from a man aged 35-49 years with primary liver carcinoma and hepatitis B virus infection. CDR3s include the opening cysteine and the closing phenylalanine or tryptophan. The D gene is left open where the match is weak. Clone size is shown for a subset of rows, as once, few, many or a class of expanded clone.

d_call,clone_size,j_call,cdr3_length,v_call,cdr3_aa,cdr3_nt
TRBD2,.,TRBJ2-3,12,TRBV11-2,CTSTGGSDTRYF,TGTACCAGCACGGGCGGGAGCGATACGCGGTATTTT
.,few,TRBJ2-1,12,TRBV11-2,CTSSFLLNEQFF,TGTACCAGTAGCTTCTTACTCAATGAGCAGTTCTTC
TRBD2,many,TRBJ2-1,16,TRBV6-2/TRBV6-3,CASSITGGVFFNEQFF,TGTGCCAGCAGTATAACGGGAGGGGTTTTCTTTAATGAGCAGTTCTTC
TRBD2,many,TRBJ2-7,15,TRBV7-8,CASSSSTSGAYEQYF,TGTGCCAGCAGCTCTTCGACTAGCGGAGCCTACGAGCAGTACTTC
.,many,TRBJ2-7,15,TRBV12-3/TRBV12-4,CASSLQGPSGYEQYF,TGTGCCAGCAGTTTACAGGGACCCTCTGGGTACGAGCAGTACTTC
.,.,TRBJ2-1,14,TRBV11-2,CASSLEGAHSEQFF,TGTGCCAGCAGCCTAGAAGGGGCCCACAGTGAGCAGTTCTTC
TRBD1,few,TRBJ2-7,15,TRBV28,CASSYRDRGSYEQYF,TGTGCCAGCAGCTACCGGGACAGGGGTTCCTACGAGCAGTACTTC
.,.,TRBJ1-2,15,TRBV4-1,CASSQEAGTNYDYTF,TGCGCCAGCAGCCAAGAAGCCGGAACAAACTATGACTACACTTTC
TRBD2,.,TRBJ2-2,16,TRBV11-2,CDSSFTGGVGTGELFF,TGTGACAGCAGCTTCACGGGGGGGGTAGGGACCGGGGAGCTTTTTTTT
.,.,TRBJ2-7,14,TRBV11-2,CASSLAYIAYEQYF,TGTGCCAGCAGCTTAGCTTACATTGCCTACGAGCAGTACTTC
TRBD2,.,TRBJ2-3,18,TRBV28,CASSFPRLAGGRQDTQYF,TGTGCCAGCAGTTTCCCCCGACTAGCGGGAGGCCGCCAAGATACGCAGTATTTT
TRBD2,once,TRBJ2-1,15,TRBV4-1,CVSSPTSGSYNEQFF,TGCGTCAGCAGCCCAACTAGCGGGAGTTACAATGAGCAGTTCTTC
TRBD2,.,TRBJ2-3,16,TRBV11-1,CVSSLGTSSQTDTQYF,TGTGTCAGCAGCCTCGGGACTAGTTCACAAACTGATACGCAGTATTTT
.,few,TRBJ1-1,17,TRBV30,CAWSVNGAFRVNTEAFF,TGTGCCTGGAGTGTCAATGGGGCGTTCAGGGTGAACACTGAAGCTTTCTTT
.,.,TRBJ1-1,15,TRBV11-2,CASSLTRSPNTEAFF,TGTGCCAGCAGCTTAACAAGATCCCCGAACACTGAGGCTTTCTTT
TRBD2,many,TRBJ2-7,13,TRBV5-5,CASSLGGDYEQYF,TGTGCCAGCAGTCTCGGGGGGGACTACGAGCAGTACTTC
.,few,TRBJ2-3,14,TRBV12-3/TRBV12-4,CASSSPEVADTQYF,TGTGCCAGCAGTTCGCCAGAGGTCGCAGATACGCAGTATTTT
.,.,TRBJ2-3,13,TRBV11-2,CASSLGRNDTRYF,TGTGCCAGCAGCCTAGGAAGGAATGATACGCGGTATTTT
.,.,TRBJ1-2,13,TRBV12-3/TRBV12-4,CSSSPWADGGYTF,TGTTCCAGCAGTCCTTGGGCGGACGGCGGCTACACCTTC
.,.,TRBJ2-5,17,TRBV11-2,CASSLGALSGFQETLYF,TGTGCCAGCAGCTTAGGGGCCTTGTCTGGGTTTCAAGAGACCCTGTACTTC
.,.,TRBJ2-5,11,TRBV29-1,CRVVGEVTQYF,TGCAGGGTAGTGGGAGAGGTGACCCAGTACTTC
.,.,TRBJ2-5,17,TRBV28,CAGSSIYSGGSQETRYF,TGTGCCGGCAGTTCCATTTATAGCGGAGGCTCCCAAGAGACCCGGTACTTC
.,many,TRBJ2-1,15,TRBV12-3/TRBV12-4,CASSPAPSSYNEQFF,TGTGCCAGCAGTCCCGCTCCGAGCTCCTACAATGAGCAGTTCTTC
TRBD2,.,TRBJ2-7,14,TRBV10-2,CTSSGTSDYNEQYF,TGCACCAGCAGTGGAACTAGCGACTACAATGAGCAGTACTTC
.,many,TRBJ2-7,13,TRBV5-6,CASTRTSAYEQYF,TGTGCCAGCACCCGTACTAGTGCCTACGAGCAGTACTTC
.,.,TRBJ1-2,12,TRBV6-1,CASSEWIYGYTF,TGTGCCAGCAGTGAATGGATCTATGGCTACACCTTC
.,.,TRBJ1-1,14,TRBV11-1,CVSSLWGQGTEAFF,.
TRBD2,.,TRBJ2-5,13,TRBV11-2,CTNGGGDQETQYF,TGTACCAACGGGGGGGGGGACCAAGAGACCCAATACTTC